Presented here are 20 T cell receptor beta chains from one specimen sequenced in a study of blood T cell repertoires in COVID-19 (TCRdb year 2020). The library was built by means of the immunoSEQ multiplex PCR assay. The table was pulled from immuneACCESS by TCRdb, which kept in-frame rearrangements only. Such tables lose some clones; where checked, under half of the loss comes from unresolved V genes, and the rest has no known cause. Recorded for this sample are more than 300,000 clones; about 87% of them occurred a single time. The top ten clones comprise 8% to 13% of the sample. Input material: peripheral blood. The receptors derive from a woman aged 30 to 39 with COVID-19, enrolled during active disease.

The chain joins TRBV5-1 to TRBJ1-2; TRBD1 aligns across 9 bases. Germline V gene lookup returns CDR1 SGHRS and CDR2 YFSETQ. V shed 4 bases and J 8 bases; nucleotides not matched to a gene: 9. This CDR3 comprises 14 residues. For the CDR3, the DNA is TGCGCCAGCAGCCCAGAGGGACAGGGTGGCGGCTACACCTTC. Protein product: CASSPEGQGGGYTF.

The chain joins TRBV4-3 to TRBJ2-7; 7 positions agree with TRBD2. Germline V gene sequence: CDR1 LGHNA, CDR2 YSLEER. The V segment lost 1 base and the J segment 6 bases; nucleotides outside the gene matches: 12. The CDR3 contains 16 residues. The CDR3 loop is CASSQGLAAHRGEQYF. The CDR3, as DNA: TGCGCCAGCAGCCAAGGCCTAGCGGCCCATAGAGGCGAGCAGTACTTC.

The genes are TRBV6-2 or TRBV6-3 and TRBJ2-1; D is possibly TRBD1 (5 bases). V lost 0 bases and J lost 7, with 16 bases in between. The CDR3 loop spans 16 amino acids. Germline assignment: CDR1 MNHEY and CDR2 SVGEGT. The CDR3 sequence is CASSYSFGRALNEQFF. CDR3 coding DNA: TGTGCCAGCAGTTACTCGTTTGGCAGGGCGCTGAATGAGCAGTTCTTC.

V is TRBV19 and J is TRBJ2-2, with 7 bases identical to TRBD1. V shed 6 bases and J 5 bases; nucleotides not matched to a gene: 9. CDR1 is LNHDA, CDR2 SQIVND, per germline (reference sequence). The length of the CDR3 is 15 residues. CDR3 coding DNA: TGTGCCAGTAGCTCCGACAGGGTGGGGACCGGGGAGCTGTTTTTT. Amino acids: CASSSDRVGTGELFF.

This chain joins TRBV24-1 and TRBJ2-3; 7 nucleotides line up with TRBD2. Germline CDR1 reads KGHDR; CDR2 reads SFDVKD. The CDR3 is 15 amino acids. Germline trimming cut 5 bases from V and 0 bases from J; bases unmatched to any gene: 4. This CDR3 reads CATSGKRDSTDTQYF. CDR3 in DNA: TGTGCCACCAGTGGAAAGCGGGATAGCACAGATACGCAGTATTTT.

This chain links TRBV2 with TRBJ2-4, with 8 bases that match TRBD1. The CDR3 length is 15 residues. CDR1 and CDR2 (germline): SNHLY, FYNNEI. V lost 2 bases to trimming and J lost 4 bases; unmatched junction nucleotides: 4. CDR3 residues: CASSERDRTKNIQYF. In DNA form, the CDR3 reads TGTGCCAGCAGTGAAAGGGACAGGACAAAAAACATTCAGTACTTC.

This chain joins TRBV5-1 and TRBJ2-7, with 9 bases matching TRBD2. Per germline, CDR1 SGHRS and CDR2 YFSETQ. This CDR3 is 14 amino acids long. The junction had 2 bases not matched to a gene; V was cut back by 0 bases and J by 4 bases. In DNA form, the CDR3 reads TGCGCCAGCAGCTTGGCTAGCGGGAAATACGAGCAGTACTTC. Protein product: CASSLASGKYEQYF.

The chain employs TRBV4-3 and TRBJ2-7, with D maybe TRBD2 (6 bases). V was trimmed by 1 base and J by 5 bases, leaving 21 bases between them. Per the germline V gene, CDR1 is LGHNA and CDR2 is YSLEER. The CDR3 is 17 amino acids. Written as DNA, the CDR3 is TGCGCCAGCAGCCAAGGGGGCGCGACATTGGGGAGGAACGAGCAGTACTTC. This codes for CASSQGGATLGRNEQYF.

The CDR3 region has the DNA TGTGCCAGCAGTTGTCCGGGGTGCGATACCTACAATGAGCAGTTCTTC. Its translation: CASSCPGCDTYNEQFF. The V and J genes are TRBV28 and TRBJ2-1, with D tentatively TRBD2 (5 bases). Trimming shortened V by 4 bases and J by 2 bases, and 15 bases separated the two germline ends. The CDR3 sequence is 16 residues long. Germline V gene data show CDR1 as MDHEN and CDR2 as SYDVKM.

This clone appeared a single time. This sequence joins TRBV3-1 (or the pseudogene TRBV3-2) and TRBJ1-1; 8 nucleotides match TRBD1. Germline values: CDR1 LGHDT, CDR2 YNNKEL (reference sequence). The CDR3 runs 16 residues. J was trimmed by 6 bases and V by 4 bases; bases with no gene match: 13. The CDR3 DNA reads as TGTGCCAGCAGCCCGTGGGAGACAGGGGCCACGGCTGAAGCTTTCTTT. Its protein product is CASSPWETGATAEAFF.

The V gene is TRBV2, the J gene TRBJ1-1; 7 bases align to TRBD1. The CDR3 length is 13 residues. The V segment lost 6 bases and the J segment 5 bases; nucleotides outside the gene matches: 6. The V gene's germline CDR1 is SNHLY and CDR2 FYNNEI. The CDR3 bases are TGTGCCAGCAGGAGACAGGGTGGAACTGAAGCTTTCTTT. It translates to CASRRQGGTEAFF.

This clone appeared a single time. The chain links TRBV7-2 to TRBJ2-3; no firm D call. V lost 3 bases to trimming and J lost 3 bases, with 10 bases between them. Per the germline V gene, CDR1 is SGHTA and CDR2 is FQGNSA. The CDR3 runs 14 residues. The CDR3 DNA is TGTGCCAGCAGCTTCCCCACGCAGACAGATACGCAGTATTTT. This gives the protein CASSFPTQTDTQYF.

The chain is built from TRBV6-5 and TRBJ2-3, with TRBD2 as a possible D gene (5 bases). V shed 2 bases and J shed 2 bases, with 11 bases lying between them. The germline gives CDR1 MNHEY, CDR2 SVGAGI. The CDR3 covers 15 residues. For the CDR3, the DNA is TGTGCCAGCAGTTACAGAGCGGTACCCACAGATACGCAGTATTTT. Protein sequence: CASSYRAVPTDTQYF.

This clone was picked up one time. The chain carries TRBV5-1 and TRBJ2-3; 9 bases are a match to TRBD2. CDR1 and CDR2 from the germline V gene are SGHRS and YFSETQ. This CDR3 spans 15 amino acids. Trimming removed 3 bases from V and 0 bases from J; junction bases left unmatched: 2. The CDR3 sequence: CASSWTSASTDTQYF. In nucleotides, the CDR3 is TGCGCCAGCAGCTGGACTAGCGCTAGCACAGATACGCAGTATTTT. The full variable domain, its missing parts supplied by reference TRBV5-1 and TRBJ2-3, is KAGVTQTPRYLIKTRGQQVTLSCSPISGHRSVSWYQQTPGQGLQFLFEYFSETQRNKGNFPGRFSGRQFSNSRSEMNVSTLELGDSALYLCASSWTSASTDTQYFGPGTRLTVL.

This chain uses TRBV28 with TRBJ2-1; 9 positions agree with TRBD2. Germline trimming cut 2 bases from V and 7 bases from J; bases unmatched to any gene: 9. This CDR3 is built from 16 residues. The germline CDR1 and CDR2 sequences are MDHEN and SYDVKM. The CDR3 nucleotides are TGTGCCAGCAGTTTAACTAGCGGGTTACCCCCTAATGAGCAGTTCTTC. It is translated as CASSLTSGLPPNEQFF. The whole variable domain, remainder taken from reference TRBV28 and TRBJ2-1, is DVKVTQSSRYLVKRTGEKVFLECVQDMDHENMFWYRQDPGLGLRLIYFSYDVKMKEKGDIPEGYSVSREKKERFSLILESASTNQTSMYLCASSLTSGLPPNEQFFGPGTRLTVL.

The chain couples TRBV7-2 to TRBJ2-7; 7 nucleotides line up with TRBD2. V was clipped by 6 bases and J by 2 bases; unmatched bases: 10. The germline V gene encodes CDR1 SGHTA and CDR2 FQGNSA. The CDR3 sequence is 15 residues long. The DNA for the CDR3 is TGTGCCAGCAGACCTAGCGGAGGTAACACCTACGAGCAGTACTTC. Amino acids: CASRPSGGNTYEQYF.

The chain links TRBV12-5 to TRBJ2-2; D possibly corresponds to TRBD1 (5 bases). The CDR3 runs 16 residues. The germline CDR1 and CDR2 sequences are LGHNT and FRNRAP. Trimming left V 3 bases short and J 0 bases short, with 11 bases between. This CDR3 reads CASGFAGPPNTGELFF. Here the CDR3 DNA reads TGTGCTAGTGGTTTTGCAGGGCCCCCGAACACCGGGGAGCTGTTTTTT.

The chain combines TRBV7-9 with TRBJ2-1; tentatively, D is TRBD2 (5 bases). Germline V gives CDR1 SEHNR, CDR2 FQNEAQ (reference sequence). V was pared by 4 bases and J by 7 bases, with 17 bases between. This CDR3 is built from 15 residues. The CDR3 nucleotides read TGTGCCAGCAGCTCCCTGTCCCTAGCCGTAAATGAGCAGTTCTTC. Protein product: CASSSLSLAVNEQFF.

The V and J genes are TRBV30 and TRBJ2-2, with D perhaps matching TRBD1 (7 bases). CDR3 length equals 14 residues. Germline V gives CDR1 GTSNPN, CDR2 SVGIG (reference sequence). Trimming took off 3 bases at V and 5 bases at J, with 13 bases between the two ends. In DNA, the CDR3 is TGTGCCTGGAGAACAGGGGCGGGAACCGGGGAGCTGTTTTTT. Translation gives CAWRTGAGTGELFF. Full variable domain (outside the CDR3, taken from reference TRBV30 and TRBJ2-2): SQTIHQWPATLVQPVGSPLSLECTVEGTSNPNLYWYRQAAGRGLQLLFYSVGIGQISSEVPQNLSASRPQDRQFILSSKKLLLSDSGFYLCAWRTGAGTGELFFGEGSRLTVL.

The chain employs TRBV3-1 (or the pseudogene TRBV3-2) and TRBJ2-2, with 16 positions matching TRBD2. The CDR3 runs 18 residues. With 4 bases clipped from V and 6 bases from J, the junction kept 8 bases outside the gene matches. CDR1 is LGHDT, CDR2 YNNKEL, per germline (reference sequence). CDR3 loop: CASSPGLAGGIVAGELFF. In nucleotides, the CDR3 is TGTGCCAGCAGCCCGGGACTAGCGGGAGGGATTGTGGCCGGGGAGCTGTTTTTT.